Below are 3 T cell receptor beta chains sequenced from a single sample in a study of shared clonotypes between healthy human individuals. Using immunoSEQ multiplex PCR, the repertoire was profiled, and TCRdb retains in-frame clones only, with some absent. The profile shows about 2.5 million clones, less than 95% of them singletons. Sequencing was carried out using naive CD4+ T cells from PBMCs. Indicated subset: CD45RA+ positively selected. These receptors were taken from a man between 18 and 35 years old in good health. Some clones in this sample may be carry-over from other donors' samples.

The chain combines TRBV18 with TRBJ2-7; TRBD1 agrees at 9 bases. Germline CDR1 is KGHSH and CDR2 is LQKENI. J gave up 5 bases and V 3 bases, and 8 bases lay outside the gene matches. This CDR3 is 15 amino acids long. The CDR3 here is CASSPGTGGSDEQYF. In DNA, the CDR3 is TGTGCCAGCTCACCGGGAACAGGGGGCTCGGACGAGCAGTACTTC.

The rearrangement uses TRBV2 and TRBJ1-2, with D possibly matching TRBD1 (6 bases). This CDR3 spans 13 amino acids. Trimming took off 7 bases at V and 5 bases at J, with 14 bases between the two ends. In germline, CDR1 is SNHLY, CDR2 FYNNEI. CDR3 sequence: CASNTGTIYGYTF. Here the CDR3 DNA reads TGTGCCAGCAACACAGGGACCATTTATGGCTACACCTTC.

This chain joins TRBV14 and TRBJ2-5, with D possibly called TRBD1 or TRBD2 (6 bases each). CDR3 size: 15 residues. Germline-derived CDR1 and CDR2 are SGHDN and FVKESK. Trimming removed 1 base at V and 5 bases at J, with 14 bases between. The CDR3 here is CASSQARGRGETQYF. CDR3 coding DNA: TGTGCCAGCAGCCAAGCCCGGGGGCGCGGGGAGACCCAGTACTTC. Filled out from reference TRBV14 and TRBJ2-5, the complete variable domain reads EAGVTQFPSHSVIEKGQTVTLRCDPISGHDNLYWYRRVMGKEIKFLLHFVKESKQDESGMPNNRFLAERTGGTYSTLKVQPAELEDSGVYFCASSQARGRGETQYFGPGTRLLVL.